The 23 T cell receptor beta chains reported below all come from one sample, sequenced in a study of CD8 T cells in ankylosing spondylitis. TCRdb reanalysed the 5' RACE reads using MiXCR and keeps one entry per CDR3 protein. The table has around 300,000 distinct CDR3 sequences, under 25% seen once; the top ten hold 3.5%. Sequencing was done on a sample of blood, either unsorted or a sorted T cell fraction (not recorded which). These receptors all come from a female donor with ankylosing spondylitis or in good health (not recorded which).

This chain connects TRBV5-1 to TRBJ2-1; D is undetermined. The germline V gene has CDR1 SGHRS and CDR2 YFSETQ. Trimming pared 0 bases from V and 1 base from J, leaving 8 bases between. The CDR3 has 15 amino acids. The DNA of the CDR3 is TGCGCCAGCAGCTTGGTTGCGGAATCCTACAATGAGCAGTTCTTC. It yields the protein CASSLVAESYNEQFF. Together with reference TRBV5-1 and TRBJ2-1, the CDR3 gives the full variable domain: KAGVTQTPRYLIKTRGQQVTLSCSPISGHRSVSWYQQTPGQGLQFLFEYFSETQRNKGNFPGRFSGRQFSNSRSEMNVSTLELGDSALYLCASSLVAESYNEQFFGPGTRLTVL.

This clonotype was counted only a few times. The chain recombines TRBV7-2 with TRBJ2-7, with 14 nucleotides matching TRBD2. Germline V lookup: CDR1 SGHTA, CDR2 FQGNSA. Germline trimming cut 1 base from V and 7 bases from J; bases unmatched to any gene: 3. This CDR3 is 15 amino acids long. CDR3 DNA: TGTGCCAGCAGCTTAGGACTAGCGGGAGGGTCTGAGCAGTACTTC. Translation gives CASSLGLAGGSEQYF.

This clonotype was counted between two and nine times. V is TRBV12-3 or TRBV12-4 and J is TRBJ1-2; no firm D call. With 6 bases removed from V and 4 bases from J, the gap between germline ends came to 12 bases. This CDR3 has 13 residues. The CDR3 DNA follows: TGTGCCAGCAGCCGAACGGGCAGCTATGGCTACACCTTC. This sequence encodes CASSRTGSYGYTF.

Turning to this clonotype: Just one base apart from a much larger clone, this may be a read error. The CDR3: CSASVGSNYCYTF. The CDR3, as DNA: TGCAGTGCTAGTGTTGGATCCAACTATTGCTACACCTTC. The chain couples TRBV20-1 to TRBJ1-2; D gene uncertain. CDR1 DFQATT and CDR2 SNEGSKA come from the germline V gene (reference sequence). The CDR3 has 13 amino acids.

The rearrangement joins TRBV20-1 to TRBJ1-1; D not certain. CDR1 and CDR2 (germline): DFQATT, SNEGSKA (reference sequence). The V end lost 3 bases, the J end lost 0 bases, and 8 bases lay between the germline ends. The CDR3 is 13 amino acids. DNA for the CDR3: TGCAGTGCTAGTGCAGTTATGAACACTGAAGCTTTCTTT. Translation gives CSASAVMNTEAFF.

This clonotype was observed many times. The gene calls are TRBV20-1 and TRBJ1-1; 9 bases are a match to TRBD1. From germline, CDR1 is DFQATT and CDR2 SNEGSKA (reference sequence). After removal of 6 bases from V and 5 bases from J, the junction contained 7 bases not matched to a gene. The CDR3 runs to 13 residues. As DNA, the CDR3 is TGCAGTGCCTCCGGACAGGGGAGTACTGAAGCTTTCTTT. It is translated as CSASGQGSTEAFF.

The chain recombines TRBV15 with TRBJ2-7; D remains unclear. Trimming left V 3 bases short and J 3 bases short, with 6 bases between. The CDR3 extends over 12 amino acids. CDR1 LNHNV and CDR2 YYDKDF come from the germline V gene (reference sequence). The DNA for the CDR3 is TGTGCCACCAGCAGCACTGGCTACGAGCAGTACTTC. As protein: CATSSTGYEQYF. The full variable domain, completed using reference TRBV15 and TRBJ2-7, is DAMVIQNPRYQVTQFGKPVTLSCSQTLNHNVMYWYQQKSSQAPKLLFHYYDKDFNNEADTPDNFQSRRPNTSFCFLDIRSPGLGDTAMYLCATSSTGYEQYFGPGTRLTVT.

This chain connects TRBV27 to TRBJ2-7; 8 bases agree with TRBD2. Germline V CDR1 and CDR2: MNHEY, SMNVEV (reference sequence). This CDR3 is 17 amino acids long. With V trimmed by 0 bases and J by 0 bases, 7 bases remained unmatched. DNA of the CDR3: TGTGCCAGCAGTTTATCGCCCGGCCGGGGGGGCTCCTACGAGCAGTACTTC. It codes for CASSLSPGRGGSYEQYF.

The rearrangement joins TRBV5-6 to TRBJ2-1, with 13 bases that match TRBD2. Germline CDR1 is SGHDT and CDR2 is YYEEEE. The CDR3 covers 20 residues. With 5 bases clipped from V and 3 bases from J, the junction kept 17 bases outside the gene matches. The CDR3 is CASSSTGTSGARGGYNEQFF. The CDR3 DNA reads TGTGCCAGCAGTTCTACCGGGACTAGCGGGGCCAGGGGGGGCTACAATGAGCAGTTCTTC.

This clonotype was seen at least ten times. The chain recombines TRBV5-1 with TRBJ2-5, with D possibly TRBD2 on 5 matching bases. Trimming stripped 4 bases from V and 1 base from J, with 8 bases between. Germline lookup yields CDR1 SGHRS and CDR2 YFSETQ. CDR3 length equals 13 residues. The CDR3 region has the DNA TGCGCCAGCAGCCGTGAGGGCCAAGAGACCCAGTACTTC. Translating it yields CASSREGQETQYF. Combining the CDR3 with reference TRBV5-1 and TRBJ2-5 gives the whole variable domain KAGVTQTPRYLIKTRGQQVTLSCSPISGHRSVSWYQQTPGQGLQFLFEYFSETQRNKGNFPGRFSGRQFSNSRSEMNVSTLELGDSALYLCASSREGQETQYFGPGTRLLVL.

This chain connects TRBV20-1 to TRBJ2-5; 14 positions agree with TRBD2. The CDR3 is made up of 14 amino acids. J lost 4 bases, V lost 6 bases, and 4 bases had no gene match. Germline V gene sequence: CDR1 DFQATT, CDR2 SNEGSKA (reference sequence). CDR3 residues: CSAGTSGRVETQYF. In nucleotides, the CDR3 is TGCAGTGCGGGGACTAGCGGGAGAGTAGAGACCCAGTACTTC.

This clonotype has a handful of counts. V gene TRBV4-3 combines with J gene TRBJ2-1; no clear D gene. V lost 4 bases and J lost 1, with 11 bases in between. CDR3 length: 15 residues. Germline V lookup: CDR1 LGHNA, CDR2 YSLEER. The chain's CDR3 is CASSPQFVSYNEQFF. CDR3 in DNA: TGCGCCAGCAGCCCCCAATTCGTTTCCTACAATGAGCAGTTCTTC.

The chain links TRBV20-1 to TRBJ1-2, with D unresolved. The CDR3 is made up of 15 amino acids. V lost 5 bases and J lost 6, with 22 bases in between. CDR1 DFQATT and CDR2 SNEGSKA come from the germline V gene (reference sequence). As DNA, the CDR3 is TGCAGTGCTCCTCATCCGGGCAGGTCGACGGATGGCTACACCTTC. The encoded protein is CSAPHPGRSTDGYTF.

The DNA of the CDR3 is TGTGCCAGCAGCGCAGGGACGCCACCCTACGAGCAGTACTTC. This translates into CASSAGTPPYEQYF. This chain uses TRBV28 with TRBJ2-7; either TRBD1 or TRBD2 may supply D (5 bases each). This CDR3 contains 14 residues. Germline-derived CDR1 and CDR2 are MDHEN and SYDVKM. Trimming took 6 bases from V and 2 from J, leaving 14 bases between them.

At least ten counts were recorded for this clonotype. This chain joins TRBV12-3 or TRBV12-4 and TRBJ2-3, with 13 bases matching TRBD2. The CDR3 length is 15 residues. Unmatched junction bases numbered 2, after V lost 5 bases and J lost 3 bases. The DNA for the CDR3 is TGTGCCAGCAGTGAGGGACTAGCGGGGACAGATACGCAGTATTTT. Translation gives CASSEGLAGTDTQYF.

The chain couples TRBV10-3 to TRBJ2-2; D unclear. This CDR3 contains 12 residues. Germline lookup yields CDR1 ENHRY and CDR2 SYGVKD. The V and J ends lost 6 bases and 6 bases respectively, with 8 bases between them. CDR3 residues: CAISLNPGELFF. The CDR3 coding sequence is TGTGCCATCAGCCTGAATCCCGGGGAGCTGTTTTTT.

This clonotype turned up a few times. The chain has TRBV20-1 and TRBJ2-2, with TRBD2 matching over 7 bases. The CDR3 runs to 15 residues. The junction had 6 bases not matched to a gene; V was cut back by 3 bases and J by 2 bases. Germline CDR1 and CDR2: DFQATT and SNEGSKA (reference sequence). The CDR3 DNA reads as TGCAGTGCTAGGGGTGCGGGACTAAACACCGGGGAGCTGTTTTTT. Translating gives CSARGAGLNTGELFF.

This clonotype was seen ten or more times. CDR3 DNA: TGTGCCATCGGTGGGAATTCACCCCTCCACTTT. Translation: CAIGGNSPLHF. The chain joins TRBV10-3 to TRBJ1-6; D is ambiguous. Trimming removed 8 bases from V and 7 bases from J, with 6 bases in between. The germline gives CDR1 ENHRY, CDR2 SYGVKD. The CDR3 totals 11 residues.

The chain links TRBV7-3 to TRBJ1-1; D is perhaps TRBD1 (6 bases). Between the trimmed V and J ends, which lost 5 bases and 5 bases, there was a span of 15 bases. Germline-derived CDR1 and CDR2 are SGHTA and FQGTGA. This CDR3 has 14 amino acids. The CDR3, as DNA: TGTGCCAGCAGCCCACACACAGGGAAGACTGAAGCTTTCTTT. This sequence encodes CASSPHTGKTEAFF.

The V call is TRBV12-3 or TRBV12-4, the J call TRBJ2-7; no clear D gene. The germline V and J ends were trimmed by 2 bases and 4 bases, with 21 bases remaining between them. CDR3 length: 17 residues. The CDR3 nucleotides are TGTGCCAGCAGTTTATCTTCCCGGCAGCTGACGAGGTACGAGCAGTACTTC. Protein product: CASSLSSRQLTRYEQYF.

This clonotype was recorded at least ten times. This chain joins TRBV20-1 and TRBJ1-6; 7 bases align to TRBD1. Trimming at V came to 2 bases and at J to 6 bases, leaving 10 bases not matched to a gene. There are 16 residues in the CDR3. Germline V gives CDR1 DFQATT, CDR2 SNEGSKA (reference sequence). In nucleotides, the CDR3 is TGCAGTGCTAGAATCCCCCCGGGACAGAGTAATTCACCCCTCCACTTT. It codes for CSARIPPGQSNSPLHF.

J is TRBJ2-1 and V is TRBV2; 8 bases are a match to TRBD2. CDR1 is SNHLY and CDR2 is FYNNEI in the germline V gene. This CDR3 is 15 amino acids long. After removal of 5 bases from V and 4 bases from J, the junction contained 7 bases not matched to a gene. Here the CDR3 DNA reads TGTGCCAGCAGTCGGGAAGCGGGAGAGTACAATGAGCAGTTCTTC. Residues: CASSREAGEYNEQFF.

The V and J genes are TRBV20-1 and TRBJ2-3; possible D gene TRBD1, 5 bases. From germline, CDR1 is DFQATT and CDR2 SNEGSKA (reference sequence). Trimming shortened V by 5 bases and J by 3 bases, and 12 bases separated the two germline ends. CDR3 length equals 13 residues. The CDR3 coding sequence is TGCAGTGCTCCTGTTGGGGCTACAGATACGCAGTATTTT. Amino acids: CSAPVGATDTQYF.